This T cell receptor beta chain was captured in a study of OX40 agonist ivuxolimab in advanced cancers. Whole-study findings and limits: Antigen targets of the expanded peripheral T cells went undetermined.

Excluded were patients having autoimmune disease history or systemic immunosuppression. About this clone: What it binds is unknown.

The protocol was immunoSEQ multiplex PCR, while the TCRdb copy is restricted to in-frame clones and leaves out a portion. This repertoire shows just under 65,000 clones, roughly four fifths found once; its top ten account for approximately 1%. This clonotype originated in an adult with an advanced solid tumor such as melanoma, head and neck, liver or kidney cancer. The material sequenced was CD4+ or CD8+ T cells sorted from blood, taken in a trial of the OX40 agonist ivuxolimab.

The CDR3 DNA reads as TGTGCCAGTAGTCCGGACACGTCTAACTATGGCTACACCTTC. It codes for CASSPDTSNYGYTF. This chain connects TRBV19 to TRBJ1-2, with D perhaps TRBD1 (5 bases). Per germline, CDR1 LNHDA and CDR2 SQIVND (reference sequence). The CDR3 has 14 residues. The V and J ends lost 5 bases and 0 bases respectively, with 10 bases between them.